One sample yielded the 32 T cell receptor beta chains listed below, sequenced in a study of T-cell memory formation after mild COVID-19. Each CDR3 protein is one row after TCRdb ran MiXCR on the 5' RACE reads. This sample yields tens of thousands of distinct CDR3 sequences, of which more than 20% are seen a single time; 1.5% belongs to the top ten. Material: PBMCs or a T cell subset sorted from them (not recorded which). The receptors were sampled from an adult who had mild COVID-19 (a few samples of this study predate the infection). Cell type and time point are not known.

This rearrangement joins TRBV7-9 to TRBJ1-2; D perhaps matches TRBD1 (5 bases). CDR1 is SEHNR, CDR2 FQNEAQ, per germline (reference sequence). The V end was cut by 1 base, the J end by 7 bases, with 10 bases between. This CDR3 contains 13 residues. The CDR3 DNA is TGTGCCAGCAGCTTAGGGACACTTGTTGGCTACACCTTC. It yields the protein CASSLGTLVGYTF.

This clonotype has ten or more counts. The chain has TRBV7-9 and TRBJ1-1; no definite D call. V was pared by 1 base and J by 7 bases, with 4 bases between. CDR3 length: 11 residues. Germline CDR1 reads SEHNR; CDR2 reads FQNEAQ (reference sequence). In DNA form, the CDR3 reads TGTGCCAGCAGCTTAGGCCTTGAAGCTTTCTTT. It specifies CASSLGLEAFF. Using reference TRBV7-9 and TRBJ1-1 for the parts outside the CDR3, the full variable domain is DTGVSQNPRHKITKRGQNVTFRCDPISEHNRLYWYRQTLGQGPEFLTYFQNEAQLEKSRLLSDRFSAERPKGSFSTLEIQRTEQGDSAMYLCASSLGLEAFFGQGTRLTVV.

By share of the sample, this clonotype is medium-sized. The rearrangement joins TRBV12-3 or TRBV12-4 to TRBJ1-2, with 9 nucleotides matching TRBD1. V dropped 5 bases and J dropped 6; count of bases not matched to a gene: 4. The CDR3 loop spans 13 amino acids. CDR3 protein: CASSAGTGNGYTF. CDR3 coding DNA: TGTGCCAGCAGTGCCGGGACAGGGAATGGCTACACCTTC.

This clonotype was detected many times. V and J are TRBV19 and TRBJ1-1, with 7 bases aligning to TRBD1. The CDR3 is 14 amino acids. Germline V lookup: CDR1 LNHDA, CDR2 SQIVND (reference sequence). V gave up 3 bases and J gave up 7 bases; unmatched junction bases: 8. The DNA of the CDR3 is TGTGCCAGTAGTATTAGGGACAGTGGGAATGAAGCTTTCTTT. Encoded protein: CASSIRDSGNEAFF.

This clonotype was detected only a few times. The CDR3: CSFWTLKNYGYTF. The CDR3 nucleotides read TGCAGCTTTTGGACACTTAAGAACTATGGCTACACCTTC. The chain joins TRBV29-1 to TRBJ1-2; maybe TRBD1 (5 bases). V gave up 8 bases and J gave up 2 bases, with 15 bases separating them. The CDR3 is made up of 13 amino acids. CDR1 is SQVTM and CDR2 is ANQGSEA in the germline V gene.

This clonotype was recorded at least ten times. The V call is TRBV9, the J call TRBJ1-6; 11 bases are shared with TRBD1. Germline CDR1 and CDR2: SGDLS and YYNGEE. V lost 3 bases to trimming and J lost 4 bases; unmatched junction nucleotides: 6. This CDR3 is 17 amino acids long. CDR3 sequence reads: CASSEGQGAPYNSPLHF. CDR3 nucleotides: TGTGCCAGCAGCGAAGGACAGGGGGCGCCTTATAATTCACCCCTCCACTTT.

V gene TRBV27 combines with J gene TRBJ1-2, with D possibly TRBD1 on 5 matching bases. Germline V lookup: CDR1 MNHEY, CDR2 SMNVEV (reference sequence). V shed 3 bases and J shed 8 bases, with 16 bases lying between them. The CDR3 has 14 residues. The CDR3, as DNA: TGTGCCAGCAGTTTGGGACCTCAGGGCGGGGGCTACACCTTC. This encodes CASSLGPQGGGYTF.

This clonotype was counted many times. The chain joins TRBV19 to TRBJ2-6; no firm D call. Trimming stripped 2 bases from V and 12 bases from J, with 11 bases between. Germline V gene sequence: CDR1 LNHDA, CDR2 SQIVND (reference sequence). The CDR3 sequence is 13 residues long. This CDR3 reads CASSIPAPSVLTF. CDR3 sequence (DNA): TGTGCCAGTAGTATACCCGCTCCCAGCGTCCTGACTTTC.

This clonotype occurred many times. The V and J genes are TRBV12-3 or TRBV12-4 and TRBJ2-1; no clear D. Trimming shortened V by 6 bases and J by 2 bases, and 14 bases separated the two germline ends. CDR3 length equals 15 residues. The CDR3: CASSRLDPAYNEQFF. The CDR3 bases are TGTGCCAGCAGCCGATTGGATCCAGCCTACAATGAGCAGTTCTTC.

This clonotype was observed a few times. The CDR3 reads CASSAAGGEQFF. The CDR3 DNA follows: TGTGCCAGCAGTGCAGCCGGGGGTGAGCAGTTCTTC. The chain joins TRBV9 to TRBJ2-1; a possible D gene is TRBD2 (6 bases). Trimming stripped 5 bases from V and 9 bases from J, with 12 bases between. Germline lookup yields CDR1 SGDLS and CDR2 YYNGEE. The CDR3 has 12 amino acids.

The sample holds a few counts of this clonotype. The CDR3 loop is CAITMGGNTEAFF. CDR3 sequence (DNA): TGTGCCATCACTATGGGGGGGAATACTGAAGCTTTCTTT. This chain uses TRBV19 with TRBJ1-1; D may be TRBD1 (5 bases). Germline CDR1 and CDR2: LNHDA and SQIVND (reference sequence). The CDR3 sequence is 13 residues long. V lost 10 bases and J lost 5, with 17 bases in between.

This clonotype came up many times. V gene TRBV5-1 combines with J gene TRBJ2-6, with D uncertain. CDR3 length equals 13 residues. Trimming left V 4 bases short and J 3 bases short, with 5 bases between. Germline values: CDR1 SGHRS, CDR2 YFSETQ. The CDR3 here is CASSQSGANVLTF. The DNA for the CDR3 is TGCGCCAGCAGCCAGAGTGGGGCCAACGTCCTGACTTTC.

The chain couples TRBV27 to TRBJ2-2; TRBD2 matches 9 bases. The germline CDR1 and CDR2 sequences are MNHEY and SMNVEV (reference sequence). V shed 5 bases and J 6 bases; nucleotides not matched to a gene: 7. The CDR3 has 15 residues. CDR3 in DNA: TGTGCCAGCAGTCCGGGACTAGCTCGGCCCGGGGAGCTGTTTTTT. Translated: CASSPGLARPGELFF.

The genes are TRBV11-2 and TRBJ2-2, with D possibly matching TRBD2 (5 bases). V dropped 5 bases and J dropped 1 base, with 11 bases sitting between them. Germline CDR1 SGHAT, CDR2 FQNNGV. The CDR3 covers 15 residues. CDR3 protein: CASSLGLENTGELFF. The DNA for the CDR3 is TGTGCCAGCAGCCTAGGACTTGAGAACACCGGGGAGCTGTTTTTT.

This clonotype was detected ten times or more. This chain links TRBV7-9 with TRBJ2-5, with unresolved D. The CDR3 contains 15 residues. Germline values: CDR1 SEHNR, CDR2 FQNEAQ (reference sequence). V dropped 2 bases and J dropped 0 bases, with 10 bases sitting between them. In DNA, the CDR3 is TGTGCCAGCAGCTTAAGGATTTCGTACCAAGAGACCCAGTACTTC. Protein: CASSLRISYQETQYF.

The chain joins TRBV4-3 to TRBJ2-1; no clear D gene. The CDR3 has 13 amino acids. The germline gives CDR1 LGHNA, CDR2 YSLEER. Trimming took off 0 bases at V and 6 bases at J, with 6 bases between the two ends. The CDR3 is CASSQENSNEQFF. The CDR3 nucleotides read TGCGCCAGCAGCCAAGAGAATAGCAATGAGCAGTTCTTC.

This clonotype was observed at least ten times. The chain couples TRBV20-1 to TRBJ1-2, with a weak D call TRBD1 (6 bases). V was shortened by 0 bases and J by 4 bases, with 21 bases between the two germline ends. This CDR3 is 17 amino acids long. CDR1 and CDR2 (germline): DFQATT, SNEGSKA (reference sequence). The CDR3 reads CSARDPRRGALAYGYTF. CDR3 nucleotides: TGCAGTGCTAGAGACCCTCGACGGGGGGCTCTGGCCTATGGCTACACCTTC.

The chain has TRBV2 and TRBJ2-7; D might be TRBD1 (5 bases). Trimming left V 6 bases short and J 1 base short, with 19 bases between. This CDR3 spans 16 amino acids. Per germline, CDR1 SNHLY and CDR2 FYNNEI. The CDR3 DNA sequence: TGTGCCAGCAGCAAAGAGAAGGGGCAAGGATCCTACGAGCAGTACTTC. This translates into CASSKEKGQGSYEQYF.

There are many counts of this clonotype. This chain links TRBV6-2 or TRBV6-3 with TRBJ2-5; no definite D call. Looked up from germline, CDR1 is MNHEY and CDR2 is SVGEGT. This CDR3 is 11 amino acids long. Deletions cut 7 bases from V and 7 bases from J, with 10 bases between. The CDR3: CASTKKGTQYF. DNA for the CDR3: TGTGCCAGCACTAAGAAGGGGACCCAGTACTTC.

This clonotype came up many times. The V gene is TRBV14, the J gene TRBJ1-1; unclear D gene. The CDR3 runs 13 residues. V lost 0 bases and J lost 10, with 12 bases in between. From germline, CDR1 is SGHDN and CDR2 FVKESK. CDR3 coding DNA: TGTGCCAGCAGCCAAGACCTACCCACGAGAGCTTTCTTT. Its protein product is CASSQDLPTRAFF.

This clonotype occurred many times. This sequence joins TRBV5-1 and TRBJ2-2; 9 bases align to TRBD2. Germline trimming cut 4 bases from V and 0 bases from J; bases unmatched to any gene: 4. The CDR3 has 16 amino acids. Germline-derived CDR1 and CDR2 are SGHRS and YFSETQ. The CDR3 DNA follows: TGCGCCAGCAGCCTGGGACTAGCTGCGAACACCGGGGAGCTGTTTTTT. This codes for CASSLGLAANTGELFF.

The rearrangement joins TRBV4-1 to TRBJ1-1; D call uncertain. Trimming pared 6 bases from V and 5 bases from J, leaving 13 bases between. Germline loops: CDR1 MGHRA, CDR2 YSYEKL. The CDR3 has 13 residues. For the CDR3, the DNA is TGCGCCAGCAGTCTCACGCGGGAAACTGAAGCTTTCTTT. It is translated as CASSLTRETEAFF.

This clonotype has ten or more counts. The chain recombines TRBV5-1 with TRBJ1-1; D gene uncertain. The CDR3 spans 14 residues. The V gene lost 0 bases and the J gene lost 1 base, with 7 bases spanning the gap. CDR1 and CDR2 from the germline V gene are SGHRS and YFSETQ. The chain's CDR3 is CASSLEAGNTEAFF. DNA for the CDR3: TGCGCCAGCAGCTTGGAAGCAGGGAACACTGAAGCTTTCTTT. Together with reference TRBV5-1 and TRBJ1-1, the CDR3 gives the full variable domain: KAGVTQTPRYLIKTRGQQVTLSCSPISGHRSVSWYQQTPGQGLQFLFEYFSETQRNKGNFPGRFSGRQFSNSRSEMNVSTLELGDSALYLCASSLEAGNTEAFFGQGTRLTVV.

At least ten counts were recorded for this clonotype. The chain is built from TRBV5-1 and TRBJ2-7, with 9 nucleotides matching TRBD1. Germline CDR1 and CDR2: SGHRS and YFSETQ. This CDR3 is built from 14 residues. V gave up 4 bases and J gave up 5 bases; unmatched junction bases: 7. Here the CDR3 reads CASSLAGQGHEQYF. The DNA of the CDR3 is TGCGCCAGCAGCCTCGCGGGACAGGGCCACGAGCAGTACTTC.

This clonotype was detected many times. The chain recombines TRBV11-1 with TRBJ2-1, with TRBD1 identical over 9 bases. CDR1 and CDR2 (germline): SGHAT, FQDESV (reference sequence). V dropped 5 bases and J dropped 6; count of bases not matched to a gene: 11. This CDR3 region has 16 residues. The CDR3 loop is CASSQRRTGVRNEQFF. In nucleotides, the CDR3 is TGTGCCAGCAGCCAGCGCCGGACAGGGGTCCGCAATGAGCAGTTCTTC. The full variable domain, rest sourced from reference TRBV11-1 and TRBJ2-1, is EAEVAQSPRYKITEKSQAVAFWCDPISGHATLYWYRQILGQGPELLVQFQDESVVDDSQLPKDRFSAERLKGVDSTLKIQPAELGDSAMYLCASSQRRTGVRNEQFFGPGTRLTVL.

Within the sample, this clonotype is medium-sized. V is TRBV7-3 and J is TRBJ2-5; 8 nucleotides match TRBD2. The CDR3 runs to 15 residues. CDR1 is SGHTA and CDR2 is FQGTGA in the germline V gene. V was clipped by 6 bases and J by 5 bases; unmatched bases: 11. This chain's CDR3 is CASRANSGIGETQYF. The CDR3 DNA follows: TGTGCCAGCAGAGCAAATAGCGGGATAGGGGAGACCCAGTACTTC.

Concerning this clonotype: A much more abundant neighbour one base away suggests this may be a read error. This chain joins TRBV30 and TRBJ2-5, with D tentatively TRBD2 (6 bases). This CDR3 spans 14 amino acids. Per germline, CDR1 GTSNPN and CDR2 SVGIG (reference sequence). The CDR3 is CDWSRGLGGETQYF. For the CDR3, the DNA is TGTGACTGGAGCCGGGGGTTGGGTGGGGAGACCCAGTACTTC.

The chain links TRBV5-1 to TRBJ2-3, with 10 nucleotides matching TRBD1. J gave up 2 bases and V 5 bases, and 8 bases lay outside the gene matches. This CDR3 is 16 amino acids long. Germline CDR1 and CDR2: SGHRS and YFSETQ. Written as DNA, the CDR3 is TGCGCCAGCAGGAGGAGGGGACAGGGGTCCACAGATACGCAGTATTTT. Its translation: CASRRRGQGSTDTQYF.

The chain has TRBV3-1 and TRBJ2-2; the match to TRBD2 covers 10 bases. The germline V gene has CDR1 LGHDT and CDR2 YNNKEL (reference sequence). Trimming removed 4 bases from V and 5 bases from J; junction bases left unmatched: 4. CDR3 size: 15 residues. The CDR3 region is CASSPGLARTGELFF. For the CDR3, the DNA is TGTGCCAGCAGCCCGGGACTAGCGAGGACCGGGGAGCTGTTTTTT.

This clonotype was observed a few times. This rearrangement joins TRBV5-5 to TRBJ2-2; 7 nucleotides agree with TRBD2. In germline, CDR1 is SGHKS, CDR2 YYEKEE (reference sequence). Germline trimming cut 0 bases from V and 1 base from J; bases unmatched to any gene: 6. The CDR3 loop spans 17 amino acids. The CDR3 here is CASSLVGSSGNTGELFF. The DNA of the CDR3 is TGTGCCAGCAGCTTGGTGGGCTCTAGCGGGAACACCGGGGAGCTGTTTTTT. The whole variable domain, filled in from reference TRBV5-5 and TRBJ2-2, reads DAGVTQSPTHLIKTRGQQVTLRCSPISGHKSVSWYQQVLGQGPQFIFQYYEKEERGRGNFPDRFSARQFPNYSSELNVNALLLGDSALYLCASSLVGSSGNTGELFFGEGSRLTVL.

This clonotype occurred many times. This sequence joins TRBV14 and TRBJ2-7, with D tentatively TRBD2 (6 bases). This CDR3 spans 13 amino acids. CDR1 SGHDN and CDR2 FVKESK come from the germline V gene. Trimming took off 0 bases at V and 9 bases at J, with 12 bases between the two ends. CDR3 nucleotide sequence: TGTGCCAGCAGCCAAGATTATCTAGCGCTGCAGTACTTC. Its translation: CASSQDYLALQYF. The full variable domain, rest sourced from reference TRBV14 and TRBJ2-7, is EAGVTQFPSHSVIEKGQTVTLRCDPISGHDNLYWYRRVMGKEIKFLLHFVKESKQDESGMPNNRFLAERTGGTYSTLKVQPAELEDSGVYFCASSQDYLALQYFGPGTRLTVT.

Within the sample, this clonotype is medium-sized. The CDR3 DNA follows: TGCAGTGCCACGAGTCAGCAAACAGGGGAAGCTTTCTTT. It translates to CSATSQQTGEAFF. This chain connects TRBV20-1 to TRBJ1-1; weak D call: TRBD1 (6 bases). The CDR3 consists of 13 residues. Germline loops: CDR1 DFQATT, CDR2 SNEGSKA (reference sequence). Trimming cost V 6 bases and J 8 bases, with 19 bases left between them.